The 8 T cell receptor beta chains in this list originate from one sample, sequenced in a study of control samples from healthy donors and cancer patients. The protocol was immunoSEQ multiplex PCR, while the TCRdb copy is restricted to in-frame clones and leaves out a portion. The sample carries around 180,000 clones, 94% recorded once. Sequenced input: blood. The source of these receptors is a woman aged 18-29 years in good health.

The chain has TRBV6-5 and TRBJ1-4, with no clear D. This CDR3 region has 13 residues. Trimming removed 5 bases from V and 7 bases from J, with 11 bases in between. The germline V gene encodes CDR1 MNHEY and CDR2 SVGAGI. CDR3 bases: TGTGCCAGCAGTCGGAGGGCTACTGAAAAACTGTTTTTT. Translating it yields CASSRRATEKLFF.

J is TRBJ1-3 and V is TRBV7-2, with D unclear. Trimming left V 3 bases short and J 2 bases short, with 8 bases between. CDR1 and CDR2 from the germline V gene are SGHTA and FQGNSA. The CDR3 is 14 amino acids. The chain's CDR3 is CASSFVPPGNTIYF. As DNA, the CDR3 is TGTGCCAGCAGCTTTGTGCCTCCTGGAAACACCATATATTTT.

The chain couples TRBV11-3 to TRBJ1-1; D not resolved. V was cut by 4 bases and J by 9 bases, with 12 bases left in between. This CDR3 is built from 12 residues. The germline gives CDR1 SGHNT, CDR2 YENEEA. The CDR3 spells CASSYTPGKAFF. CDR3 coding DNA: TGTGCCAGCAGCTACACACCGGGGAAAGCTTTCTTT.

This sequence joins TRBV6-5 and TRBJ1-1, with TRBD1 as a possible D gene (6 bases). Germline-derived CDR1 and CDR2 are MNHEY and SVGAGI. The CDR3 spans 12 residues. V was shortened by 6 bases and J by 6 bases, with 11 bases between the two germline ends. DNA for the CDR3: TGTGCCAGCAGACGACAGGTGTCTGAAGCTTTCTTT. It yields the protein CASRRQVSEAFF.

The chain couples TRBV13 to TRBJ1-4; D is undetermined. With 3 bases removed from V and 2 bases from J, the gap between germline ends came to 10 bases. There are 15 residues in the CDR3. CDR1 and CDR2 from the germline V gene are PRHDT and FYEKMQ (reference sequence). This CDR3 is CASSLWVGTNEKLFF. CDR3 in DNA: TGTGCCAGCAGCTTGTGGGTCGGGACTAATGAAAAACTGTTTTTT.

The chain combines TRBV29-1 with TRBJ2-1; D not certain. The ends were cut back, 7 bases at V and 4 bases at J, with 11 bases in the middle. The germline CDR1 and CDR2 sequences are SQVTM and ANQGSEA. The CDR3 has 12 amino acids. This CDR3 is CSGIRAYNEQFF. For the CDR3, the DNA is TGCAGCGGCATCCGGGCGTACAATGAGCAGTTCTTC.

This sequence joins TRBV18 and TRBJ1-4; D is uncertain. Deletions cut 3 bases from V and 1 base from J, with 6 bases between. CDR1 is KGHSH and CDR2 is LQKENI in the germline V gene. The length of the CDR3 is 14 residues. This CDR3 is CASSPVRTNEKLFF. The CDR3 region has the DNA TGTGCCAGCTCACCGGTGCGAACTAATGAAAAACTGTTTTTT.

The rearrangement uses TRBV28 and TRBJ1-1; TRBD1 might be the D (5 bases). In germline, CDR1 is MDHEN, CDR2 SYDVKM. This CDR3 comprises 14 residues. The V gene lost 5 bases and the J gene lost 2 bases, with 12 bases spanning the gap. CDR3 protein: CASSPGTVNTEAFF. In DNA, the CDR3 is TGTGCCAGCAGTCCGGGGACGGTAAACACTGAAGCTTTCTTT. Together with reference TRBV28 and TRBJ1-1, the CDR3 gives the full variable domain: DVKVTQSSRYLVKRTGEKVFLECVQDMDHENMFWYRQDPGLGLRLIYFSYDVKMKEKGDIPEGYSVSREKKERFSLILESASTNQTSMYLCASSPGTVNTEAFFGQGTRLTVV.